A single sample gave rise to the 11 T cell receptor beta chains below, sequenced in a study of graft-versus-host responses after intestinal transplantation. Both intraepithelial and lamina propria lymphocytes were released by processing graft tissue. Assay used: immunoSEQ multiplex PCR; TCRdb lists only in-frame clones, some missing. This sample has some 8,000 clones; around 75% occur once, and the top ten carry about an eighth. This material consisted of ileum tissue, taken about 230 days after intestinal transplant. These receptors were collected from a human patient who received an intestinal transplant, so some T cells may come from the graft donor.

V usage is TRBV6-5 and J usage is TRBJ1-1; D call uncertain. The CDR3 sequence is 14 residues long. Trimming took off 8 bases at V and 3 bases at J, with 16 bases between the two ends. Germline assignment: CDR1 MNHEY and CDR2 SVGAGI. The CDR3 spells CASGTVLSDTEAFF. CDR3 DNA sequence: TGTGCCAGCGGTACCGTACTTTCGGACACTGAAGCTTTCTTT.

This rearrangement joins TRBV6-1 to TRBJ2-7; 7 bases match TRBD2. V lost 11 bases and J lost 7; bases outside the gene matches: 8. This CDR3 is built from 11 residues. Germline lookup yields CDR1 MNHNS and CDR2 SASEGT. CDR3 residues: CAGGGLREQYF. For the CDR3, the DNA is TGTGCCGGGGGGGGTCTCCGGGAGCAGTACTTC.

CDR3 region: CAIQGGGPYGYTF. CDR3 bases: TGTGCCATCCAGGGAGGGGGACCCTATGGCTACACCTTC. The chain carries TRBV28 and TRBJ1-2; TRBD1 is a possible D gene (6 bases). With 10 bases removed from V and 4 bases from J, the gap between germline ends came to 16 bases. The germline V gene encodes CDR1 MDHEN and CDR2 SYDVKM. This CDR3 spans 13 amino acids.

This clone was seen a few times. The chain carries TRBV2 and TRBJ1-1; 7 positions match TRBD1. The ends lost 6 bases at V and 7 bases at J; junction bases unmatched: 8. Germline values: CDR1 SNHLY, CDR2 FYNNEI. The length of the CDR3 is 13 residues. CDR3: CASRDLRDSEAFF. The CDR3 bases are TGTGCCAGCAGAGACCTCCGGGACAGTGAAGCTTTCTTT.

The chain joins TRBV27 to TRBJ2-1; 8 nucleotides align to TRBD2. The V and J ends lost 0 bases and 4 bases, in that order; junction bases with no gene match: 2. The CDR3 totals 15 residues. Germline V gives CDR1 MNHEY, CDR2 SMNVEV (reference sequence). CDR3: CASSLSTSGYNEQFF. CDR3 bases: TGTGCCAGCAGTTTATCCACTAGCGGTTACAATGAGCAGTTCTTC.

The V call is TRBV18, the J call TRBJ1-2; 9 bases map to TRBD1. V lost 6 bases and J lost 10; bases outside the gene matches: 12. The CDR3 is made up of 14 amino acids. From germline, CDR1 is KGHSH and CDR2 LQKENI. The CDR3 sequence: CASSPGQGRFIYTF. In DNA form, the CDR3 reads TGTGCCAGCTCCCCCGGACAGGGGAGATTTATCTACACCTTC.

The chain employs TRBV2 and TRBJ1-5; D is possibly TRBD1 (6 bases). Trimming cost V 5 bases and J 2 bases, with 13 bases left between them. The CDR3 spans 15 residues. Germline assignment: CDR1 SNHLY and CDR2 FYNNEI. The CDR3 protein is CASSYRKGGNQPQHF. In DNA, the CDR3 is TGTGCCAGCAGTTATCGAAAGGGGGGCAATCAGCCCCAGCATTTT.

This clone came up a few times. The V call is TRBV6-5, the J call TRBJ1-1; D may be TRBD1 (6 bases). This CDR3 is built from 14 residues. In germline, CDR1 is MNHEY, CDR2 SVGAGI. Trimming removed 6 bases at V and 2 bases at J, with 13 bases between. In DNA, the CDR3 is TGTGCCAGCAGGCGCACGGACAGTAACACTGAAGCTTTCTTT. This encodes CASRRTDSNTEAFF.

The table lists this clone with a count of one. J is TRBJ1-1 and V is TRBV7-6; D may be TRBD1 (6 bases). The CDR3 has 16 residues. Between the trimmed V and J ends, which lost 1 base and 1 base, there was a span of 13 bases. The germline V gene encodes CDR1 SGHVS and CDR2 FNYEAQ. CDR3 in DNA: TGTGCCAGCAGCTTAGGACCGGGACACAAGAACACTGAAGCTTTCTTT. Its translation: CASSLGPGHKNTEAFF.

The J gene is TRBJ2-1, the V gene TRBV10-1, with 7 bases that match TRBD1. CDR1 is WNHNN, CDR2 SYGVQD, per germline (reference sequence). V was clipped by 3 bases and J by 4 bases; unmatched bases: 9. The CDR3 is made up of 16 amino acids. CDR3 DNA: TGCGCCAGCAGTGACCACCACAGGGGAAGGTACAATGAGCAGTTCTTC. Amino acid sequence: CASSDHHRGRYNEQFF.

This chain connects TRBV29-1 to TRBJ2-5, with D possibly matching TRBD2 (5 bases). V was pared by 6 bases and J by 1 base, with 15 bases between. The CDR3 sequence is 14 residues long. Germline lookup yields CDR1 SQVTM and CDR2 ANQGSEA. The CDR3 here is CSVGFGLFQETQYF. CDR3 DNA: TGCAGCGTGGGCTTCGGACTTTTCCAAGAGACCCAGTACTTC.